Listed below are T cell receptor beta chains from one sample, sequenced in a study of sequential checkpoint blockade in melanoma. Sequenced by immunoSEQ multiplex PCR; TCRdb stores in-frame clones only, minus some. The table has about 22,000 clones, around 27% seen once. The sequencing used tumor tissue (inferred from file names), collected from a patient given nivolumab and ipilimumab in sequence. Source of these receptors: a human donor with melanoma. The CDR3 runs from the conserved cysteine through the conserved F or W. A D gene is named only where the DNA matches it firmly. Clone size is given for some rows only: seen once, a few or many times, or a class if the clone is expanded.

>TRBJ2-7|.|.|TRBV19
CASSDSRDTSYEQYF
TGTGCCAGTAGTGACAGCCGGGACACATCCTACGAGCAGTACTTC
>TRBJ2-1|.|few|TRBV7-2
CASSPTQYNEQFF
TGTGCCAGCAGCCCGACACAGTACAATGAGCAGTTCTTC
>TRBJ2-7|TRBD2|few|TRBV11-3
CASSQGPAGGLEQYF
TGTGCCAGCAGCCAGGGCCCAGCGGGGGGGCTCGAGCAGTACTTC
>TRBJ2-1|TRBD2|.|TRBV30
CAWSPPGVAGGLINEQFF
TGTGCCTGGAGTCCCCCGGGGGTAGCGGGGGGGCTGATCAATGAGCAGTTCTTC
>TRBJ1-1|TRBD1|.|TRBV4-1
CASSPGQGGTEAFF
TGCGCCAGCAGCCCAGGACAGGGGGGCACTGAAGCTTTCTTT
>TRBJ1-2|TRBD1|.|TRBV28
CASSITGAGYTF
TGTGCCAGCAGCATAACAGGGGCTGGCTACACCTTC
>TRBJ1-1|TRBD1|.|TRBV18
CASSEQGENTEAFF
TGTGCCAGTTCTGAACAGGGGGAAAACACTGAAGCTTTCTTT
>TRBJ2-7|.|few|TRBV28
CASSLTGPAYEQYF
TGTGCCAGCAGCCTGACAGGACCAGCCTACGAGCAGTACTTC
>TRBJ1-2|.|few|TRBV6-8
CASKIGSYGYTF
TGTGCCAGCAAGATTGGGTCCTATGGCTACACCTTC
>TRBJ2-3|TRBD1|few|TRBV6-8
CASSEIGTADTQYF
TGTGCCAGCAGCGAAATCGGGACAGCAGATACGCAGTATTTT
>TRBJ2-7|TRBD1|.|TRBV30
CAGTVSYEQYF
TGTGCCGGGACAGTTTCCTACGAGCAGTACTTC
>TRBJ2-2|.|few|TRBV28
CASSSGVGELFF
TGTGCCAGCAGTTCCGGTGTGGGGGAGCTGTTTTTT
>TRBJ2-3|.|.|TRBV6-8
CASSYFTGLGAGTDTQYF
TGTGCCAGCAGTTACTTTACCGGGCTGGGGGCAGGTACAGATACGCAGTATTTT
>TRBJ2-5|.|.|TRBV11-3
CASSLGGTSTKETQYF
TGTGCCAGCAGCTTAGGAGGGACCTCAACGAAAGAGACCCAGTACTTC
>TRBJ1-2|.|.|TRBV30
CAWSLGDIDGYTF
TGTGCCTGGAGTCTAGGGGACATCGATGGCTACACCTTC
>TRBJ2-7|TRBD2|.|TRBV28
CASSPGGLVRNEQYF
TGTGCCAGCAGTCCCGGGGGACTAGTCCGGAACGAGCAGTACTTC
>TRBJ2-1|TRBD2|.|TRBV29-1
CSVVPSGSGNEQFF
TGCAGCGTTGTTCCTAGCGGGAGTGGCAATGAGCAGTTCTTC
>TRBJ2-2|.|few|TRBV6-8
CASRVLLVNTGELFF
TGTGCCAGCAGAGTCCTACTAGTGAACACCGGGGAGCTGTTTTTT